The T cell receptor (beta chain) described here comes from a study of T-cell memory formation after mild COVID-19. Study-wide context: Largely, the TCR clusters proved donor specific.

The TCR alpha and TCR beta cDNA libraries, bearing sample barcodes and UMIs, were generated by 5'RACE using constant-segment primers. MiXCR, run by TCRdb on the 5' RACE reads, gives a single entry per CDR3 protein. The sample consists of some 310,000 distinct CDR3 sequences, roughly 20% of them appearing once. CDR1 and CDR2 (germline): SGHRS, YFSETQ. This CDR3 comprises 15 residues. V shed 0 bases and J shed 6 bases, with 15 bases lying between them. This clonotype was detected only a few times. What it binds is unknown. The study, taken as a whole, reports: CD8+ contracting clones occupied EMRA, while CD4+ ones occupied mainly CM and EM. Some clones that responded were present in memory (sampled pre-infection), which suggests cross-reactive memory joined.

The chain joins TRBV5-1 to TRBJ1-1; D is unclear. Specimen: PBMCs or a T cell subset sorted from them (not recorded which). The sequence came from a man aged 18 to 30 who had mild COVID-19 (a few samples of this study predate the infection). Cell type and time point are not known. The CDR3 region has the DNA TGCGCCAGCAGCTTGGCAAGCCGCGGAGGGCCTGAAGCTTTCTTT. Its translation: CASSLASRGGPEAFF.